This entry features one T cell receptor (beta chain) sequence. Its antigen remains unknown. PCR involved 60 Vbeta and 13 Jbeta primers. TCRdb keeps only in-frame clones here, not all; method: immunoSEQ multiplex PCR. The sample has 130,000 or so clones; 70% to 85% are singletons. This sample is drawn from a study of cytomegalovirus exposure and HLA in healthy donors. The wider study: An earlier analysis found fewer than 120 million unique TCR beta sequences from around 180 million T cells.

Each donor's status was that of a healthy bone marrow donor. Study-level findings and limits: Later analysis demonstrated an association between a missense DCLRE1C variant and TCR beta V- and J-gene trimming.

In germline, CDR1 is SGHTS, CDR2 YDEGEE. This CDR3 contains 16 residues. V was pared by 4 bases and J by 2 bases, with 11 bases of the junction left unmatched. V is TRBV5-8 and J is TRBJ2-7; 8 nucleotides agree with TRBD1. This receptor was taken from a woman between 18 and 29 years old in good health and CMV-seropositive. The specimen was PBMCs. CDR3: CASSGLETGVTYEQYF. The CDR3 coding sequence is TGTGCCAGCAGCGGCTTAGAGACAGGGGTCACCTACGAGCAGTACTTC.